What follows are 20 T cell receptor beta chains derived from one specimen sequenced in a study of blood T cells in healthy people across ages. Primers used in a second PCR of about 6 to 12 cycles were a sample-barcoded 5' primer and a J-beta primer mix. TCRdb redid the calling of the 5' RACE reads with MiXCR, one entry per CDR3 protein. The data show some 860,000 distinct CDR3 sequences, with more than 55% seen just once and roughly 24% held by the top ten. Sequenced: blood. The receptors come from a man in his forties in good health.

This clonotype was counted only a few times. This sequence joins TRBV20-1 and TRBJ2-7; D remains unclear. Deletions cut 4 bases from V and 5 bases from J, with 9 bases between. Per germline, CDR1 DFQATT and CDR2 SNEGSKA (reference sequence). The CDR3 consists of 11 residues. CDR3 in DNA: TGCAGTGCTATGATGGTGGACGAGCAGTACTTC. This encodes CSAMMVDEQYF.

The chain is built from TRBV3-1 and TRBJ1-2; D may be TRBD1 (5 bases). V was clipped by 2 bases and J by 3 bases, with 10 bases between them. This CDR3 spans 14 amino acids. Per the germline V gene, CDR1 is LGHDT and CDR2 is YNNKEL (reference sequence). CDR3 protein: CASSQTTGYYGYTF. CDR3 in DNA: TGTGCCAGCAGCCAAACCACAGGCTACTATGGCTACACCTTC.

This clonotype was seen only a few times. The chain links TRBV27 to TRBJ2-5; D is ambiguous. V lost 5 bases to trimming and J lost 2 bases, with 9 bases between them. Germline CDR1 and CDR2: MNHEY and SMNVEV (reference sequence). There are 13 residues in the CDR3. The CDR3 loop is CASSITVQETQYF. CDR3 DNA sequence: TGTGCCAGCAGTATCACCGTACAAGAGACCCAGTACTTC.

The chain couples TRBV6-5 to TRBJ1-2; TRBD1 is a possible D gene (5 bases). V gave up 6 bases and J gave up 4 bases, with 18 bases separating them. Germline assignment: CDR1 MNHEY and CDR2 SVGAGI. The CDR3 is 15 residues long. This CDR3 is CASSQAAGLAYGYTF. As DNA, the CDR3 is TGTGCCAGCAGCCAAGCGGCAGGGCTGGCCTATGGCTACACCTTC.

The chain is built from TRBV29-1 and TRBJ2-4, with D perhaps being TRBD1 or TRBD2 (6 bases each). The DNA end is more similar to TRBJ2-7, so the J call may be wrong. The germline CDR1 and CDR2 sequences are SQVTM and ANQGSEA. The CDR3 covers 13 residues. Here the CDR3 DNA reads TGCAGCGCCGTAGGGGGGCAGGGTAGCGAGCAGTACTTC. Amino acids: CSAVGGQGSEQYF.

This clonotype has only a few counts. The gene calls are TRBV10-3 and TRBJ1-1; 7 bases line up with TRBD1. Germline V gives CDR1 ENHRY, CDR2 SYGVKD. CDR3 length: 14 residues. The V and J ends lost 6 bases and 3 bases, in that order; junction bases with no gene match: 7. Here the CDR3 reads CAIRRDREYTEAFF. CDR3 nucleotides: TGTGCCATCAGGCGGGACAGAGAGTACACTGAAGCTTTCTTT.

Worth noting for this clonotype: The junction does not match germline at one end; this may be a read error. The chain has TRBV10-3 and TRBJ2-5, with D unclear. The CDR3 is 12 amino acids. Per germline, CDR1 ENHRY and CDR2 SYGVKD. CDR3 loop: CATSAPEETQYF. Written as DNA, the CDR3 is TGTGCCACCAGTGCCCCAGAAGAGACCCAGTACTTC.

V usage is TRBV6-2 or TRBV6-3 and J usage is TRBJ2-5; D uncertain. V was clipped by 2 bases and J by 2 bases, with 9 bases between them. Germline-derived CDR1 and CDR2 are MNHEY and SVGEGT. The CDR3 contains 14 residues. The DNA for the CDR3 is TGTGCCAGCAGTTACGGTGGATTGCAAGAGACCCAGTACTTC. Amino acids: CASSYGGLQETQYF.

The CDR3 nucleotides read TGTGCCATCTCTCAGGACCACTACGAGCAGTACTTC. This sequence encodes CAISQDHYEQYF. V and J are TRBV10-3 and TRBJ2-7; unclear D gene. The CDR3 loop spans 12 amino acids. CDR1 ENHRY and CDR2 SYGVKD come from the germline V gene. Trimming left V 8 bases short and J 3 bases short, with 11 bases between.

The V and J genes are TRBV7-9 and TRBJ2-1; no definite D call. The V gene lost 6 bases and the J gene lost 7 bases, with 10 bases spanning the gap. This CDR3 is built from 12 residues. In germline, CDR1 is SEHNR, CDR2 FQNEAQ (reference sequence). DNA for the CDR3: TGTGCCAGCAGGCCAGGCTTTAATGAGCAGTTCTTC. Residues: CASRPGFNEQFF.

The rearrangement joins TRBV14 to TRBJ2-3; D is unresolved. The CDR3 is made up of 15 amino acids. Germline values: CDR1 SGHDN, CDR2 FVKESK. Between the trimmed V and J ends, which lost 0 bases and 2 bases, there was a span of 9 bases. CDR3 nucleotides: TGTGCCAGCAGCCAAGATAAAATAGCCACAGATACGCAGTATTTT. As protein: CASSQDKIATDTQYF. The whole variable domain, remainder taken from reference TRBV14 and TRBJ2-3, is EAGVTQFPSHSVIEKGQTVTLRCDPISGHDNLYWYRRVMGKEIKFLLHFVKESKQDESGMPNNRFLAERTGGTYSTLKVQPAELEDSGVYFCASSQDKIATDTQYFGPGTRLTVL.

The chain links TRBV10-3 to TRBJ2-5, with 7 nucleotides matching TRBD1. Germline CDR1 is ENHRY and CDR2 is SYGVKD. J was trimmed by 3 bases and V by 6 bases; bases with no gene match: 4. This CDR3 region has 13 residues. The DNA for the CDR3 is TGTGCCATCAGCGGGACAGTAGAAGAGACCCAGTACTTC. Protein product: CAISGTVEETQYF.

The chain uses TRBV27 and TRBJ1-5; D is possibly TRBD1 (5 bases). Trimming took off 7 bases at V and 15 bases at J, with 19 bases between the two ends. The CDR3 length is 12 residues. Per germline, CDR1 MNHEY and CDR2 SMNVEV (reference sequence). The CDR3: CASTPNGGSPHF. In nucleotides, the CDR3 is TGTGCCAGCACCCCTAACGGGGGGTCTCCGCATTTT.

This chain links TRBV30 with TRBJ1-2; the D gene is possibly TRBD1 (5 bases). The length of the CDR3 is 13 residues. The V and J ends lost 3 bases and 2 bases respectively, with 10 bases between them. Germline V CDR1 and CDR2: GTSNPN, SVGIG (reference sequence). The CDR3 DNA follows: TGTGCCTGGAGGGAGAGGGGAAACTATGGCTACACCTTC. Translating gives CAWRERGNYGYTF.

This chain's CDR3 is CASSLLTGGAETQYF. The CDR3 DNA follows: TGTGCCAGCAGCCTACTTACAGGGGGCGCCGAGACCCAGTACTTC. This chain connects TRBV7-2 to TRBJ2-5; TRBD1 matches 9 bases. V lost 5 bases to trimming and J lost 5 bases; unmatched junction nucleotides: 9. Germline CDR1 is SGHTA and CDR2 is FQGNSA. The CDR3 length is 15 residues.

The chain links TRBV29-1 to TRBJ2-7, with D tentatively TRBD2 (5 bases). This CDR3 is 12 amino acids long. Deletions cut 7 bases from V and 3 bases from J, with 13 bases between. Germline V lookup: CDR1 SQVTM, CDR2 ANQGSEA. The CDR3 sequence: CSGAIGSYEQYF. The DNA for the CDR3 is TGCAGCGGAGCGATAGGGAGCTACGAGCAGTACTTC.

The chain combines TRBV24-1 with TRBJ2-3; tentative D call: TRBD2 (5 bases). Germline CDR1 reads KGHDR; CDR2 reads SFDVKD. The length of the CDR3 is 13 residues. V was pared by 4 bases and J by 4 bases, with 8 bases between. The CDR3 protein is CATSERVADTQYF. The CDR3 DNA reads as TGTGCCACCAGTGAGAGGGTCGCAGATACGCAGTATTTT.

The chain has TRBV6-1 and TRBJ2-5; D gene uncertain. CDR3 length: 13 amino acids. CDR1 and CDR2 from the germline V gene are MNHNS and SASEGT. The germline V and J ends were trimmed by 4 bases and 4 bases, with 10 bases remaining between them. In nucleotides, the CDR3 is TGTGCCAGCAGTGCCGGGTATGGAGAGACCCAGTACTTC. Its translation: CASSAGYGETQYF.

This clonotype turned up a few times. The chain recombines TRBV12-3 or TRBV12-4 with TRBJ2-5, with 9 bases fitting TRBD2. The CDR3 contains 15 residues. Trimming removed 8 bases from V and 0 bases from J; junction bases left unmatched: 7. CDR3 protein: CASSISGGNQETQYF. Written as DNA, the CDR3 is TGTGCCAGCTCAATAAGCGGGGGGAACCAAGAGACCCAGTACTTC.

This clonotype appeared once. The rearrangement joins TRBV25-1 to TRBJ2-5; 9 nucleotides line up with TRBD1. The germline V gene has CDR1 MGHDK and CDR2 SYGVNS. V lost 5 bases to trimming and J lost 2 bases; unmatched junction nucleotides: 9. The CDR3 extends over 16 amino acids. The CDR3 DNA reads TGTGCCAGCAGTACACGGACAGGGGAAGTACAAGAGACCCAGTACTTC. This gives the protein CASSTRTGEVQETQYF.